This T cell receptor beta chain was documented in a study of T cells in Graves' hyperthyroidism and ophthalmopathy. Worth noting for this clonotype: Its target is not known.

Study-wide points: Blood also showed most of the thyroid clonotypes that were expanded above 0.001.

Looked up from germline, CDR1 is DFQATT and CDR2 is SNEGSKA (reference sequence). V lost 1 base and J lost 5, with 29 bases in between. This CDR3 contains 19 residues. RNA transcripts yielded amplified TCR beta CDR3 regions. The primer set for the first-round RT-PCR of the TCR CDR3 was HTBI. TCRdb reprocessed the multiplex PCR reads via MiXCR and lists one record per CDR3 protein. The table has around 350,000 distinct CDR3 sequences, 19% seen once. Hyperthyroidism had been newly diagnosed in patients aged 18 to 65, and its duration was under 2 months. J is TRBJ2-5 and V is TRBV20-1, with D perhaps being TRBD1 or TRBD2 (5 bases each). The TCR originated in a woman aged 18-35 years with Graves' hyperthyroidism. The sequenced material came from blood. CDR3 nucleotides: TGCAGTGCTAGAGGGGGAGCCCCCGGGACGGGACGCTGGAGGGAGACCCAGTACTTC. This translates into CSARGGAPGTGRWRETQYF.